The 17 T cell receptor beta chains presented below share a single source sample, sequenced in a study of OX40 agonist ivuxolimab in advanced cancers. Library creation used the immunoSEQ multiplex PCR assay. In TCRdb, the immuneACCESS table is reduced to in-frame sequences with V and J assigned. These tables do not hold every clone; where another copy was compared, an unresolved V gene accounts for under half, and the others remain unexplained. This sample lists more than 65,000 clones; approximately 82% were detected once. In total, the top ten clones hold roughly 1.2% of the sample. The source was CD4+ or CD8+ T cells sorted from blood, collected in a trial of the OX40 agonist ivuxolimab. The receptors were gathered from an adult with an advanced solid tumor such as melanoma, head and neck, liver or kidney cancer.

The chain couples TRBV4-2 to TRBJ2-3, with 9 bases identical to TRBD2. Per germline, CDR1 LGHNA and CDR2 YNFKEQ. The junction had 3 bases not matched to a gene; V was cut back by 1 base and J by 4 bases. This CDR3 is 15 amino acids long. As DNA, the CDR3 is TGTGCCAGCAGCCAAGCGACTAGCGGAGCAGATACGCAGTATTTT. Encoded protein: CASSQATSGADTQYF.

V gene TRBV11-2 combines with J gene TRBJ1-3, with 7 bases lining up with TRBD1. The CDR3 is made up of 16 amino acids. V was clipped by 5 bases and J by 2 bases; unmatched bases: 9. Germline V gives CDR1 SGHAT, CDR2 FQNNGV. The CDR3 nucleotides read TGTGCCAGCAGCCCCACGACAGGGCGGACTGGAAACACCATATATTTT. It codes for CASSPTTGRTGNTIYF. Together with reference TRBV11-2 and TRBJ1-3, the CDR3 gives the full variable domain: EAGVAQSPRYKIIEKRQSVAFWCNPISGHATLYWYQQILGQGPKLLIQFQNNGVVDDSQLPKDRFSAERLKGVDSTLKIQPAKLEDSAVYLCASSPTTGRTGNTIYFGEGSWLTVV.

This chain connects TRBV7-2 to TRBJ1-3; tentatively, D is TRBD1 (6 bases). V dropped 4 bases and J dropped 2 bases, with 9 bases sitting between them. The CDR3 sequence is 14 residues long. The germline V gene has CDR1 SGHTA and CDR2 FQGNSA. The CDR3 loop is CASSSRGAGNTIYF. CDR3 DNA: TGTGCCAGCAGCTCCAGGGGAGCTGGAAACACCATATATTTT.

The chain joins TRBV4-1 to TRBJ2-2; 7 nucleotides match TRBD1. V trimming: 0 bases; J trimming: 5 bases; junction bases outside the gene matches: 12. The CDR3 covers 18 residues. Germline CDR1 MGHRA, CDR2 YSYEKL. CDR3 protein: CASSQEVGQGVSTGELFF. CDR3 coding DNA: TGCGCCAGCAGCCAAGAGGTGGGGCAGGGGGTGAGTACCGGGGAGCTGTTTTTT.

This chain connects TRBV11-2 to TRBJ2-3; no reliable D call. V gave up 2 bases and J gave up 2 bases, with 8 bases separating them. This CDR3 has 14 amino acids. The V gene's germline CDR1 is SGHAT and CDR2 FQNNGV. CDR3 residues: CASSLRRTTDTQYF. CDR3 bases: TGTGCCAGCAGCTTAAGGCGGACCACAGATACGCAGTATTTT.

The chain employs TRBV18 and TRBJ2-7; no clear D gene. Germline V gives CDR1 KGHSH, CDR2 LQKENI. The CDR3 covers 11 residues. Trimming left V 0 bases short and J 3 bases short, with 0 bases between. The CDR3 coding sequence is TGTGCCAGCTCACCACCCTACGAGCAGTACTTC. Amino acid sequence: CASSPPYEQYF.

The chain employs TRBV7-2 and TRBJ2-1; the match to TRBD1 covers 8 bases. The J segment lost 7 bases and the V segment lost 5 bases, leaving 10 bases of the junction unmatched. Germline values: CDR1 SGHTA, CDR2 FQGNSA. This CDR3 has 15 amino acids. CDR3 coding DNA: TGTGCCAGCAGCCCTACAGGACAGGGTAGGAATGAGCAGTTCTTC. Its translation: CASSPTGQGRNEQFF.

J is TRBJ2-2 and V is TRBV6-5, with D uncertain. The CDR3 has 14 amino acids. Trimming removed 0 bases from V and 4 bases from J, with 6 bases in between. Germline CDR1 is MNHEY and CDR2 is SVGAGI. The CDR3 DNA sequence: TGTGCCAGCAGTTACTCAGCAGGCACCGGGGAGCTGTTTTTT. Protein: CASSYSAGTGELFF.

The CDR3 region has the DNA TGTGCCAGCAGCCTGCAGGGACAGGGGGGGTATGGCTACACCTTC. Residues: CASSLQGQGGYGYTF. The chain links TRBV7-9 to TRBJ1-2, with 11 bases fitting TRBD1. The trim removed 5 bases at V and 5 bases at J, leaving 7 bases unmatched. Germline loops: CDR1 SEHNR, CDR2 FQNEAQ (reference sequence). This CDR3 is 15 amino acids long.

This clone was seen a few times. V gene TRBV6-5 combines with J gene TRBJ1-6; no reliable D call. The V end lost 2 bases, the J end lost 5 bases, and 10 bases lay between the germline ends. The CDR3 totals 15 residues. CDR1 and CDR2 from the germline V gene are MNHEY and SVGAGI. In nucleotides, the CDR3 is TGTGCCAGCAGTTACGGGGATAGAAATAATTCACCCCTCCACTTT. It is translated as CASSYGDRNNSPLHF.

This clone was observed once. The chain employs TRBV7-2 and TRBJ1-2; 7 bases match TRBD1. J lost 8 bases, V lost 0 bases, and 12 bases had no gene match. Germline loops: CDR1 SGHTA, CDR2 FQGNSA. The CDR3 has 16 residues. This CDR3 reads CASSLAMGREQGGYTF. CDR3 nucleotides: TGTGCCAGCAGCTTAGCGATGGGCAGGGAACAGGGGGGCTACACCTTC.

The rearrangement links TRBV10-2 to TRBJ2-3, with TRBD1 as a possible D gene (6 bases). The CDR3 extends over 15 amino acids. Germline V gives CDR1 WSHSY, CDR2 SAAADI. With 8 bases removed from V and 0 bases from J, the gap between germline ends came to 15 bases. DNA for the CDR3: TGCGCCAGCTCAGGACAGTTAATTAGCACAGATACGCAGTATTTT. It is translated as CASSGQLISTDTQYF.

J is TRBJ2-7 and V is TRBV4-1; D is undetermined. Germline values: CDR1 MGHRA, CDR2 YSYEKL. This CDR3 is 15 amino acids long. Trimming cost V 2 bases and J 3 bases, with 14 bases left between them. The CDR3 region is CASSQSPVQGYEQYF. The CDR3 DNA follows: TGCGCCAGCAGCCAATCTCCTGTGCAAGGCTACGAGCAGTACTTC.

In DNA form, the CDR3 reads TGTGCCAGTATAGGGGCCTTTGGCTACACCTTC. Encoded protein: CASIGAFGYTF. The genes are TRBV7-5 and TRBJ1-2; the D call TRBD1 from the table was never checked on the DNA. TRBV7-5 is given as a pseudogene. The length of the CDR3 is 11 residues.

The chain has TRBV7-9 and TRBJ1-4, with D maybe TRBD1 (6 bases). The CDR3 consists of 14 residues. Germline V gene data show CDR1 as SEHNR and CDR2 as FQNEAQ (reference sequence). Trimming removed 5 bases at V and 8 bases at J, with 15 bases between. The CDR3 nucleotides are TGTGCCAGCAGCCCCTACGGGACATCGGAAAAACTGTTTTTT. Amino acids: CASSPYGTSEKLFF.

This clone is a singleton in its sample. The J gene is TRBJ1-1, the V gene TRBV5-1; possible D gene TRBD1, 6 bases. Trimming left V 2 bases short and J 5 bases short, with 10 bases between. CDR1 SGHRS and CDR2 YFSETQ come from the germline V gene. The CDR3 totals 13 residues. The CDR3: CASSFEGGTEAFF. CDR3 DNA: TGCGCCAGCAGCTTTGAGGGGGGGACTGAAGCTTTCTTT.

The rearrangement links TRBV19 to TRBJ1-2; 7 bases agree with TRBD1. J was trimmed by 4 bases and V by 8 bases; bases with no gene match: 22. Germline V lookup: CDR1 LNHDA, CDR2 SQIVND (reference sequence). The CDR3 sequence is 18 residues long. The CDR3 DNA reads as TGTGCCAGTCGAACCCTCCGGGACAGTGGCCTATCGGGCTATGGCTACACCTTC. Its translation is CASRTLRDSGLSGYGYTF.